The sequence of this T cell receptor (beta chain) was determined in a study of cytomegalovirus exposure and HLA in healthy donors. Germline assignment: CDR1 SGHTA and CDR2 FQGNSA. The CDR3 totals 13 residues. The V gene lost 5 bases and the J gene lost 5 bases, with 12 bases spanning the gap. To note about this clone: What it binds is not known.

PCR amplification relied on 60 Vbeta primers (plus 13 Jbeta primers). Study processing details: Approximately 11 million of 65 million to 95 million unique TCR beta chains were shared, per a later count. The protocol was immunoSEQ multiplex PCR, while the TCRdb copy is restricted to in-frame clones and leaves out a portion. Clone size and V and J calls were adopted from that table, with D and trimming inferred from the DNA. In the table there are roughly 160,000 clones, approximately 80% of which are singletons. Study-level points and caveats: As a later analysis showed, a missense DCLRE1C variant was linked to trimming of TCR beta V- and J-genes. One cluster of highly shared sequence variants probably arose as a sequencing artifact. Being productive about 90% or about 30% of the time was typical of most TCR beta V segments in an earlier analysis.

The TCR sequence derives from a woman between 50 and 59 years old in good health and CMV-seronegative. Sequenced material: PBMCs. This rearrangement joins TRBV7-2 to TRBJ2-5; D may be TRBD2 (6 bases). This CDR3 reads CASSAGPRETQYF. The CDR3 DNA reads TGTGCCAGCAGCGCGGGACCTCGGGAGACCCAGTACTTC.